These 24 T cell receptor beta chains were all obtained from the same sample, sequenced in a study of identical twins. In TCRdb, the 5' RACE reads were re-called with MiXCR into one record per CDR3 protein. The profile shows about 220,000 distinct CDR3 sequences, 6.5% to 8% of them singletons. The sample was also reused in another study, on T cells expressing NK-cell markers.

Material for sequencing was CD8+ T cells sorted from blood. The origin of the receptors is a young woman in good health.

This clonotype has just a few counts. The chain couples TRBV5-1 to TRBJ2-7; 7 nucleotides match TRBD2. The CDR3 runs 14 residues. J lost 7 bases, V lost 3 bases, and 10 bases had no gene match. The germline gives CDR1 SGHRS, CDR2 YFSETQ. CDR3 loop: CASSSLGRELEQYF. For the CDR3, the DNA is TGCGCCAGCAGCTCCCTAGGGAGGGAACTAGAGCAGTACTTC.

This clonotype turned up a few times. V and J are TRBV6-2 or TRBV6-3 and TRBJ1-2, with 9 bases fitting TRBD1. CDR1 is MNHEY, CDR2 SVGEGT, per germline. The CDR3 covers 13 residues. V trimming: 5 bases; J trimming: 5 bases; junction bases outside the gene matches: 3. The CDR3 loop reads CASSTGTGYGYTF. The CDR3, as DNA: TGTGCCAGCAGTACCGGGACAGGGTATGGCTACACCTTC.

This clonotype occurred many times. The chain joins TRBV5-1 to TRBJ1-1; no reliable D call. CDR3 length equals 12 residues. V was pared by 3 bases and J by 1 base, with 4 bases between. Germline V gene lookup returns CDR1 SGHRS and CDR2 YFSETQ. CDR3 region: CASSSGNTEAFF. CDR3 coding DNA: TGCGCCAGCAGCTCCGGGAACACTGAAGCTTTCTTT.

This clonotype has just a few counts. The CDR3 DNA is TGCGCCAGCAGCCAAGACAGGGGACAGCCCCAGCATTTT. Translating it yields CASSQDRGQPQHF. The chain employs TRBV4-3 and TRBJ1-5; D is possibly TRBD1 (6 bases). The CDR3 is made up of 13 amino acids. V lost 0 bases and J lost 7, with 7 bases in between. The germline gives CDR1 LGHNA, CDR2 YSLEER.

This clonotype was picked up many times. This chain connects TRBV5-1 to TRBJ2-3; TRBD2 aligns across 11 bases. This CDR3 is 16 amino acids long. In germline, CDR1 is SGHRS, CDR2 YFSETQ. V lost 1 base to trimming and J lost 11 bases; unmatched junction nucleotides: 12. This CDR3 is CASSLSLAGGLRGQYF. CDR3 DNA: TGCGCCAGCAGCTTGTCGCTAGCGGGGGGACTCCGTGGGCAGTATTTT.

This clonotype was detected only a few times. The chain joins TRBV29-1 to TRBJ1-2, with D perhaps TRBD1 (5 bases). The CDR3 runs 15 residues. V was clipped by 0 bases and J by 4 bases, with 15 bases between them. In germline, CDR1 is SQVTM, CDR2 ANQGSEA. The DNA for the CDR3 is TGCAGCGTTGAAGATCCGGGACGGCTGTCCTATGGCTACACCTTC. The encoded protein is CSVEDPGRLSYGYTF.

The chain recombines TRBV27 with TRBJ2-5; D gene unclear. CDR1 MNHEY and CDR2 SMNVEV come from the germline V gene (reference sequence). V was shortened by 7 bases and J by 5 bases, with 14 bases between the two germline ends. This CDR3 has 13 amino acids. The CDR3, as DNA: TGTGCCAGCATGGCGCTCTCGATGGAGACCCAGTACTTC. Translated, it gives CASMALSMETQYF.

The chain uses TRBV20-1 and TRBJ2-1; 9 nucleotides line up with TRBD2. The CDR3 consists of 17 residues. Germline assignment: CDR1 DFQATT and CDR2 SNEGSKA (reference sequence). J lost 6 bases, V lost 3 bases, and 15 bases had no gene match. CDR3 in DNA: TGCAGTGCTAGCGATATGGGAAGGGTAGCGGGGGTCAATGAGCAGTTCTTC. Translated, it gives CSASDMGRVAGVNEQFF.

This chain connects TRBV9 to TRBJ2-5; D is ambiguous. CDR1 and CDR2 (germline): SGDLS, YYNGEE. V shed 0 bases and J shed 5 bases, with 14 bases lying between them. The CDR3 loop spans 15 amino acids. This CDR3 reads CASSVDPSGRETQYF. DNA of the CDR3: TGTGCCAGCAGCGTAGATCCCTCAGGACGGGAGACCCAGTACTTC.

This clonotype was counted between two and nine times. The V gene is TRBV15, the J gene TRBJ1-1, with 9 bases lining up with TRBD1. This CDR3 is 14 amino acids long. The junction had 3 bases not matched to a gene; V was cut back by 0 bases and J by 7 bases. Germline V lookup: CDR1 LNHNV, CDR2 YYDKDF (reference sequence). The CDR3 spells CATSRDETGGEAFF. CDR3 coding DNA: TGTGCCACCAGCAGAGATGAGACAGGGGGTGAAGCTTTCTTT.

The chain couples TRBV5-6 to TRBJ2-5; no firm D call. The CDR3 is 14 residues long. Germline CDR1 is SGHDT and CDR2 is YYEEEE. Trimming removed 2 bases at V and 4 bases at J, with 12 bases between. This CDR3 is CASSFGSSGETQYF. The CDR3 bases are TGTGCCAGCAGCTTTGGGTCCTCTGGAGAGACCCAGTACTTC.

The J gene is TRBJ2-5, the V gene TRBV7-9; the D is unclear. V was cut by 1 base and J by 1 base, with 13 bases left in between. The CDR3 loop spans 16 amino acids. Per germline, CDR1 SEHNR and CDR2 FQNEAQ (reference sequence). CDR3 in DNA: TGTGCCAGCAGCTTAGGACCGGGCCTCAGCCAAGAGACCCAGTACTTC. Translating it yields CASSLGPGLSQETQYF.

This clonotype was detected many times. This chain connects TRBV9 to TRBJ2-1; TRBD2 matches 7 bases. Trimming removed 3 bases from V and 0 bases from J; junction bases left unmatched: 9. The CDR3 is 17 amino acids. Per germline, CDR1 SGDLS and CDR2 YYNGEE. The CDR3 sequence is CASSGDYKTGSYNEQFF. The CDR3 nucleotides are TGTGCCAGCAGCGGGGACTACAAGACCGGCTCCTACAATGAGCAGTTCTTC.

There are many counts of this clonotype. This chain uses TRBV20-1 with TRBJ2-1, with a tentative D call TRBD2 (6 bases). This CDR3 comprises 13 residues. Germline CDR1 is DFQATT and CDR2 is SNEGSKA (reference sequence). Deletions cut 3 bases from V and 7 bases from J, with 13 bases between. As DNA, the CDR3 is TGCAGTGCTAGTTGGCGGGATCTAAATGAGCAGTTCTTC. It is translated as CSASWRDLNEQFF.

The chain joins TRBV27 to TRBJ2-3, with 9 bases identical to TRBD2. V was pared by 3 bases and J by 4 bases, with 8 bases of the junction left unmatched. Germline values: CDR1 MNHEY, CDR2 SMNVEV (reference sequence). CDR3 size: 16 residues. DNA for the CDR3: TGTGCCAGCAGTTTTTTAGCGGGAGTCGGCGCAGATACGCAGTATTTT. It translates to CASSFLAGVGADTQYF.

This clonotype was counted only a few times. The chain links TRBV7-3 to TRBJ2-1, with D possibly matching TRBD2 (6 bases). The V gene's germline CDR1 is SGHTA and CDR2 FQGTGA. The CDR3 contains 11 residues. V lost 4 bases and J lost 13, with 11 bases in between. The CDR3 bases are TGTGCCAGCAGCTCCGGGACTTTCCAGTTCTTC. Protein sequence: CASSSGTFQFF. Together with reference TRBV7-3 and TRBJ2-1, the CDR3 gives the full variable domain: GAGVSQTPSNKVTEKGKYVELRCDPISGHTALYWYRQSLGQGPEFLIYFQGTGAADDSGLPNDRFFAVRPEGSVSTLKIQRTERGDSAVYLCASSSGTFQFFGPGTRLTVL.

The chain uses TRBV29-1 and TRBJ2-7; 10 nucleotides match TRBD1. Unmatched junction bases numbered 2, after V lost 3 bases and J lost 3 bases. The CDR3 runs 13 residues. Germline V gives CDR1 SQVTM, CDR2 ANQGSEA. The CDR3 nucleotides read TGCAGCGTTGAGTGGACAGGGGGCTACGAGCAGTACTTC. This translates into CSVEWTGGYEQYF.

This clonotype was recorded many times. The rearrangement joins TRBV20-1 to TRBJ2-1; D gene unclear. Germline loops: CDR1 DFQATT, CDR2 SNEGSKA (reference sequence). V was pared by 3 bases and J by 10 bases, with 16 bases between. The CDR3 has 13 amino acids. The CDR3 region has the DNA TGCAGTGCTAGTAAGGATGCTTTGTACGAGCAGTTCTTC. It encodes CSASKDALYEQFF.

This clonotype has only a few counts. The CDR3 bases are TGTGCCAGCAGTTCCGGTCGACCCGCTTTCTTT. Protein: CASSSGRPAFF. The genes are TRBV12-3 or TRBV12-4 and TRBJ1-1; D is unresolved. The CDR3 length is 11 residues. V lost 4 bases and J lost 11, with 11 bases in between.

V and J are TRBV6-1 and TRBJ2-1; D not certain. Deletions cut 5 bases from V and 6 bases from J, with 11 bases between. This CDR3 has 13 residues. Germline lookup yields CDR1 MNHNS and CDR2 SASEGT. The CDR3 DNA is TGTGCCAGCAGTCCGACTCCGTCCAATGAGCAGTTCTTC. Translation: CASSPTPSNEQFF.

This clonotype was detected ten times or more. The gene calls are TRBV27 and TRBJ2-7; D uncertain. Germline CDR1 is MNHEY and CDR2 is SMNVEV (reference sequence). V gave up 5 bases and J gave up 2 bases, with 10 bases separating them. This CDR3 region has 13 residues. CDR3 residues: CASSLSEAYEQYF. The CDR3 nucleotides are TGTGCCAGCAGTCTCTCAGAAGCCTACGAGCAGTACTTC.

DNA for the CDR3: TGCAGTGCCCCGACTAGCGGGCCCCACGTAGATGAGCAGTTCTTC. Translated, it gives CSAPTSGPHVDEQFF. The rearrangement joins TRBV20-1 to TRBJ2-1; 10 positions match TRBD2. Germline V gene data show CDR1 as DFQATT and CDR2 as SNEGSKA (reference sequence). V shed 6 bases and J 8 bases; nucleotides not matched to a gene: 13. The CDR3 is 15 amino acids.

This clonotype was seen a handful of times. The rearrangement links TRBV15 to TRBJ2-7, with D maybe TRBD1 (5 bases). Germline CDR1 reads LNHNV; CDR2 reads YYDKDF (reference sequence). V lost 0 bases to trimming and J lost 5 bases, with 14 bases between them. The CDR3 loop spans 15 amino acids. The chain's CDR3 is CATSREEGAKDEQYF. DNA of the CDR3: TGTGCCACCAGCAGAGAGGAAGGGGCGAAAGACGAGCAGTACTTC.

The gene calls are TRBV29-1 and TRBJ2-2, with TRBD2 matching over 7 bases. After removal of 2 bases from V and 2 bases from J, the junction contained 5 bases not matched to a gene. Looked up from germline, CDR1 is SQVTM and CDR2 is ANQGSEA. This CDR3 has 15 amino acids. The CDR3 reads CSVESGGSNTGELFF. The CDR3 coding sequence is TGCAGCGTTGAATCGGGGGGTTCAAACACCGGGGAGCTGTTTTTT.